The 5 T cell receptor beta chains in this list originate from one sample, sequenced in a study of post-analysis software for immune sequencing data (dated by TCRdb to 2013 to 2016). Broad study findings and their caveats: Patients showed significantly higher frequencies than controls for five TRBV segments, among them TRBV5-6, TRBV5-1 and TRBV20-1.

Library generation was performed with PCR. The instrument given in TCRdb is Illumina HiSeq 2500. To reduce PCR and sequencing biases, unique molecular identifiers were incorporated into the TCR beta cDNA libraries. TCRdb trimmed the raw reads at Q25, called clones with MiXCR and kept productive beta chains. Entries that share a CDR3 protein sequence are merged under the most common genes and DNA. The sample contains about 820,000 distinct CDR3 sequences, roughly 50% of them found a single time. Of the sample, approximately 4.5% falls within the top ten clones. No antigen has been identified for these receptors. The sample consisted of blood. These receptors originate from a girl between 5 and 17 years old with multiple sclerosis.

The chain has TRBV29-1 and TRBJ1-1; no clear D. CDR3 length: 12 residues. V was clipped by 5 bases and J by 2 bases, with 9 bases between them. Germline CDR1 SQVTM, CDR2 ANQGSEA. CDR3 region: CSVIVLNTEAFF. The DNA of the CDR3 is TGCAGCGTTATCGTACTTAACACTGAAGCTTTCTTT.

V usage is TRBV10-3 and J usage is TRBJ2-3; TRBD2 agrees at 7 bases. This CDR3 comprises 17 residues. The V gene end was trimmed by 3 bases and the J gene end by 0 bases; junction bases not matched to a gene: 9. Per the germline V gene, CDR1 is ENHRY and CDR2 is SYGVKD. CDR3 protein: CAISERGAGPSTDTQYF. The CDR3 region has the DNA TGTGCCATCAGTGAACGGGGAGCGGGACCTAGCACAGATACGCAGTATTTT.

The CDR3 is CASGLVRFSGQSSYNEQFF. The DNA for the CDR3 is TGTGCTAGTGGTTTGGTACGGTTCAGCGGGCAAAGCTCCTACAATGAGCAGTTCTTC. The gene calls are TRBV12-5 and TRBJ2-1; D possibly corresponds to TRBD2 (6 bases). Trimming left V 0 bases short and J 0 bases short, with 18 bases between. This CDR3 has 19 residues. The germline V gene encodes CDR1 LGHNT and CDR2 FRNRAP.

CDR3 coding DNA: TGTGCCAGCAGTTACTCGTACCGGGAGGGCCACAATGAGCAGTTCTTC. This sequence encodes CASSYSYREGHNEQFF. The gene calls are TRBV6-6 and TRBJ2-1, with TRBD2 matching over 8 bases. CDR3 size: 16 residues. In germline, CDR1 is MNHNY, CDR2 SVGAGI (reference sequence). Losses at the gene ends were 0 bases for V and 5 bases for J; bases not matched to a gene: 6.

This clonotype was counted between two and nine times. The chain carries TRBV12-3 or TRBV12-4 and TRBJ2-7; tentative D call: TRBD2 (7 bases). The CDR3 sequence is 15 residues long. Trimming took off 2 bases at V and 0 bases at J, with 11 bases between the two ends. The CDR3 nucleotides are TGTGCCAGCAGTTTATTTGGGGGGGCCTCCTACGAGCAGTACTTC. Amino acid sequence: CASSLFGGASYEQYF.